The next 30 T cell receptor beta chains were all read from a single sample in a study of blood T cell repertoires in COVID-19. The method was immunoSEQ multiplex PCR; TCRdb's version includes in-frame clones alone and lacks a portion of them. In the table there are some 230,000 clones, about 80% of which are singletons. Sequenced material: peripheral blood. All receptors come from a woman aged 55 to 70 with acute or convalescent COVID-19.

In nucleotides, the CDR3 is TGTGCCAGCAGTTTGGACATTAATAGCAATCAGCCCCAGCATTTT. It encodes CASSLDINSNQPQHF. The chain combines TRBV2 with TRBJ1-5; tentatively, D is TRBD1 (5 bases). V was clipped by 5 bases and J by 0 bases, with 11 bases between them. The CDR3 loop spans 15 amino acids. Germline V gene sequence: CDR1 SNHLY, CDR2 FYNNEI.

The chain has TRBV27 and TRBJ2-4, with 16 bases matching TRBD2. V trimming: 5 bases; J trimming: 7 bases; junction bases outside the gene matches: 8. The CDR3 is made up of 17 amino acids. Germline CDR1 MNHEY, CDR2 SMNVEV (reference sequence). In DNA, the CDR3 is TGTGCCAGCAGTAGACACGGGACTAGCGGGGGGGCTAACATTCAGTACTTC. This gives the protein CASSRHGTSGGANIQYF.

For the CDR3, the DNA is TGCGCCAGCAGCTTGGCACTAGATATCAAGGAGACCCAGTACTTC. It specifies CASSLALDIKETQYF. The rearrangement joins TRBV5-1 to TRBJ2-5; a possible D gene is TRBD2 (5 bases). The CDR3 sequence is 15 residues long. The ends were cut back, 0 bases at V and 5 bases at J, with 14 bases in the middle. Germline loops: CDR1 SGHRS, CDR2 YFSETQ.

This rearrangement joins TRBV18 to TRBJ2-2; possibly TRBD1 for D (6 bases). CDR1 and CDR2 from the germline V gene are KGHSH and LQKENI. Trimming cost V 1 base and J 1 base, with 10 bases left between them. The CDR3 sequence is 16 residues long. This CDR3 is CASSPRAGVNTGELFF. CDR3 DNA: TGTGCCAGCTCACCACGGGCAGGGGTGAACACCGGGGAGCTGTTTTTT.

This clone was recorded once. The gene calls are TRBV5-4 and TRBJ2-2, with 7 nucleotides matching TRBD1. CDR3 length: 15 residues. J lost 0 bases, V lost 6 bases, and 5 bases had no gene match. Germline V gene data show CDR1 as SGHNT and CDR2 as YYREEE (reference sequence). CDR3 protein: CASNLGGPNTGELFF. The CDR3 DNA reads TGTGCCAGCAACCTAGGGGGCCCGAACACCGGGGAGCTGTTTTTT.

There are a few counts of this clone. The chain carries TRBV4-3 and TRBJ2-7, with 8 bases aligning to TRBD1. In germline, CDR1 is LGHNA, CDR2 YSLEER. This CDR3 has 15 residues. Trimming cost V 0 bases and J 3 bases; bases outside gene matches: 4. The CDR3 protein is CASSQDKDRDYEQYF. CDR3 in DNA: TGCGCCAGCAGCCAAGACAAGGACAGGGACTACGAGCAGTACTTC.

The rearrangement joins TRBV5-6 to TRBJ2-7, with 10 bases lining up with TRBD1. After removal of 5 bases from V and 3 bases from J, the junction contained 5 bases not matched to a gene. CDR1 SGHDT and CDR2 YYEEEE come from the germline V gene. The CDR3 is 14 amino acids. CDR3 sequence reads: CASRSGTGDYEQYF. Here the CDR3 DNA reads TGTGCCAGCAGGTCCGGGACAGGGGACTACGAGCAGTACTTC. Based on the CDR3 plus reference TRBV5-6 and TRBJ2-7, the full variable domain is DAGVTQSPTHLIKTRGQQVTLRCSPKSGHDTVSWYQQALGQGPQFIFQYYEEEERQRGNFPDRFSGHQFPNYSSELNVNALLLGDSALYLCASRSGTGDYEQYFGPGTRLTVT.

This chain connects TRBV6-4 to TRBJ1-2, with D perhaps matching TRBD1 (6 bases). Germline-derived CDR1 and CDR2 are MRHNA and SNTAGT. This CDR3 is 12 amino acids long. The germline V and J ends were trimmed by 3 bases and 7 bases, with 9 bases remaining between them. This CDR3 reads CASSEGGSGYTF. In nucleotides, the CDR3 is TGTGCCAGCAGTGAAGGGGGTTCTGGCTACACCTTC.

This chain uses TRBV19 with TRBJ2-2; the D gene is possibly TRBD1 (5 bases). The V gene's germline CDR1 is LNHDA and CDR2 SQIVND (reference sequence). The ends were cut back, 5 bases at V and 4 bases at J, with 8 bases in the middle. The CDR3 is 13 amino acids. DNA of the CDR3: TGTGCCAGTAGTGGACAAACCACCGGGGAGCTGTTTTTT. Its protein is CASSGQTTGELFF.

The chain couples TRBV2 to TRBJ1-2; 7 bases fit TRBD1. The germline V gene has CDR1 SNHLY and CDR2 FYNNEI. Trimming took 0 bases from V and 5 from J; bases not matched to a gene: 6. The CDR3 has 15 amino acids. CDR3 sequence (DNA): TGTGCCAGCAGTGAAGCGGGACAGTCAATTTATGGCTACACCTTC. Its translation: CASSEAGQSIYGYTF.

The CDR3 protein is CASSPPGLAKNIQYF. CDR3 coding DNA: TGTGCCAGTAGCCCCCCAGGCCTAGCCAAAAACATTCAGTACTTC. The chain joins TRBV19 to TRBJ2-4; no clear D. This CDR3 comprises 15 residues. Germline CDR1 reads LNHDA; CDR2 reads SQIVND (reference sequence). V was cut by 6 bases and J by 0 bases, with 12 bases left in between.

The CDR3 protein is CASSQDRERAQYF. In DNA, the CDR3 is TGCGCCAGCAGCCAAGACAGGGAAAGGGCGCAGTATTTT. This sequence joins TRBV4-1 and TRBJ2-3; D is perhaps TRBD1 (5 bases). Germline-derived CDR1 and CDR2 are MGHRA and YSYEKL. V was clipped by 0 bases and J by 10 bases, with 11 bases between them. This CDR3 has 13 amino acids.

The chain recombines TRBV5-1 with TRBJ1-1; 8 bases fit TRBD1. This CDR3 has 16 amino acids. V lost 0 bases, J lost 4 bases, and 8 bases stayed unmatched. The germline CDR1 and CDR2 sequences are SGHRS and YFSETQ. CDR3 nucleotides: TGCGCCAGCAGCTTGGGTCGGGACAGGCCGACCACTGAAGCTTTCTTT. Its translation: CASSLGRDRPTTEAFF.

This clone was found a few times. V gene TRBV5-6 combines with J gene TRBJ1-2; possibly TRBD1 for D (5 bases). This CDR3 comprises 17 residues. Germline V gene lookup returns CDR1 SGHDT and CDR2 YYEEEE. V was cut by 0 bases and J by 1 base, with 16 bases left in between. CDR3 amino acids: CASSLAVGVVYNYGYTF. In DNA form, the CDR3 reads TGTGCCAGCAGCTTGGCCGTAGGGGTTGTGTATAACTATGGCTACACCTTC. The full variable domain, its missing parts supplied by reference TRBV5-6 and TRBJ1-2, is DAGVTQSPTHLIKTRGQQVTLRCSPKSGHDTVSWYQQALGQGPQFIFQYYEEEERQRGNFPDRFSGHQFPNYSSELNVNALLLGDSALYLCASSLAVGVVYNYGYTFGSGTRLTVV.

CDR3 DNA: TGTGCCATCCGTGGGGGGGTGGGAATGAACACTGAAGCTTTCTTT. It translates to CAIRGGVGMNTEAFF. The V gene is TRBV5-4, the J gene TRBJ1-1; perhaps TRBD1 as D (5 bases). Germline assignment: CDR1 SGHNT and CDR2 YYREEE (reference sequence). This CDR3 has 15 amino acids. The V end lost 9 bases, the J end lost 0 bases, and 18 bases lay between the germline ends. Full variable domain (missing parts from reference TRBV5-4 and TRBJ1-1): ETGVTQSPTHLIKTRGQQVTLRCSSQSGHNTVSWYQQALGQGPQFIFQYYREEENGRGNFPPRFSGLQFPNYSSELNVNALELDDSALYLCAIRGGVGMNTEAFFGQGTRLTVV.

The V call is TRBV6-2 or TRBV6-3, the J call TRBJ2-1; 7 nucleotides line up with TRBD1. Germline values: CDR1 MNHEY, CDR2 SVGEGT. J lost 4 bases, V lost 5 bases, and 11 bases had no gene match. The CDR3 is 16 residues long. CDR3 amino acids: CASSPSGQRRYNEQFF. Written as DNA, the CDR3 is TGTGCCAGCAGTCCGTCGGGACAGCGACGGTACAATGAGCAGTTCTTC.

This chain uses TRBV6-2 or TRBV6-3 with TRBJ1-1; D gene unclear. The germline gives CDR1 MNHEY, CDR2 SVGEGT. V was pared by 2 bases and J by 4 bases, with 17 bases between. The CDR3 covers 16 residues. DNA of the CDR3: TGTGCCAGCAGTTACGAGATTTTACGGGGAGGCACTGAAGCTTTCTTT. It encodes CASSYEILRGGTEAFF.

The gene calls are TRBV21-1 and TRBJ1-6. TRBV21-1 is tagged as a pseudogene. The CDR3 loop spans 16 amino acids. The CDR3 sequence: CASSKARSRQNSPLHF. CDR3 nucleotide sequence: TGTGCCAGCAGCAAAGCCCGCTCTAGGCAAAATTCACCCCTCCACTTT.

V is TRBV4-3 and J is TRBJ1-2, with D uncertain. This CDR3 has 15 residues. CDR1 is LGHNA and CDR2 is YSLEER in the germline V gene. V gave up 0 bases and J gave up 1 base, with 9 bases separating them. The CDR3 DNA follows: TGCGCCAGCAGCCAAGATGCGGGAGTTAACTATGGCTACACCTTC. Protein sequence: CASSQDAGVNYGYTF.

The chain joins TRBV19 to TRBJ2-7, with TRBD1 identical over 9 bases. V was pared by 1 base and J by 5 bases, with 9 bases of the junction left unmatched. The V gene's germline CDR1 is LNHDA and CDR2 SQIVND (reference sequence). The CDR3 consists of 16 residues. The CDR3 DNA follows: TGTGCCAGTAGTATAGGACGGGACAGGGCATCCCACGAGCAGTACTTC. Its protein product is CASSIGRDRASHEQYF.

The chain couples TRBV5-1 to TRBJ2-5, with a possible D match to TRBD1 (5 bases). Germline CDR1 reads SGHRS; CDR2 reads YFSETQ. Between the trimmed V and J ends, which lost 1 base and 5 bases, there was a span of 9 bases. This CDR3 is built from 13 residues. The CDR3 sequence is CASSLKGLETQYF. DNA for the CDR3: TGCGCCAGCAGCTTGAAGGGGCTGGAGACCCAGTACTTC.

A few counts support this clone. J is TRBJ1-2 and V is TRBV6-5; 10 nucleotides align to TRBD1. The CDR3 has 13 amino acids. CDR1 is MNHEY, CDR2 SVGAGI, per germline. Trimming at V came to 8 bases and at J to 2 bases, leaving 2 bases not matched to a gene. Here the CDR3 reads CASGTGENYGYTF. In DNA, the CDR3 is TGTGCCAGCGGGACAGGGGAAAACTATGGCTACACCTTC.

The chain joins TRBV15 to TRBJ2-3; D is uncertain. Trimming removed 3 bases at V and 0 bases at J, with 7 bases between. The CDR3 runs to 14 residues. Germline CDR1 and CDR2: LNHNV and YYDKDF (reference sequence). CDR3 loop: CATSSPRSTDTQYF. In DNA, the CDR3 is TGTGCCACCAGCAGCCCCCGGAGCACAGATACGCAGTATTTT. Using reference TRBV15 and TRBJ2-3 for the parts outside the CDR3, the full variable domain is DAMVIQNPRYQVTQFGKPVTLSCSQTLNHNVMYWYQQKSSQAPKLLFHYYDKDFNNEADTPDNFQSRRPNTSFCFLDIRSPGLGDTAMYLCATSSPRSTDTQYFGPGTRLTVL.

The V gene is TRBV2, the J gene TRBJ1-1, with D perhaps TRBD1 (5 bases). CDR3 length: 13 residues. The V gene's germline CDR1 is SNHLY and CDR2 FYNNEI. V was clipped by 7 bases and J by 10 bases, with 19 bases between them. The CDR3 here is CASTQDHAGGAFF. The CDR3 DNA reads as TGTGCCAGCACCCAAGACCACGCGGGGGGAGCTTTCTTT.

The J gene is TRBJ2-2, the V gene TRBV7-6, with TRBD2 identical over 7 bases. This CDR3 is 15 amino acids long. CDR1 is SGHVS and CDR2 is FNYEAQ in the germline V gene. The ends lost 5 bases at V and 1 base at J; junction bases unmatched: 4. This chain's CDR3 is CASSPSGVNTGELFF. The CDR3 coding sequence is TGTGCCAGCAGCCCTAGCGGAGTGAACACCGGGGAGCTGTTTTTT.

For the CDR3, the DNA is TGTGCCATCAGTGAGCCCGGGGGATCATACGAGCAGTACTTC. It yields the protein CAISEPGGSYEQYF. The V and J genes are TRBV10-3 and TRBJ2-7; tentative D call: TRBD2 (6 bases). This CDR3 has 14 residues. Trimming took off 2 bases at V and 4 bases at J, with 12 bases between the two ends. Germline CDR1 and CDR2: ENHRY and SYGVKD.

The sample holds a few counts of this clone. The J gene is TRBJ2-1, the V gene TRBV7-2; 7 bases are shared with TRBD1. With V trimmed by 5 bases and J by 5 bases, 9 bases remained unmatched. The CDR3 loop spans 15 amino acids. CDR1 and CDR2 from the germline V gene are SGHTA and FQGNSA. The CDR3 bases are TGTGCCAGCAGCCTACAGACAGGGATCAACAATGAGCAGTTCTTC. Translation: CASSLQTGINNEQFF.

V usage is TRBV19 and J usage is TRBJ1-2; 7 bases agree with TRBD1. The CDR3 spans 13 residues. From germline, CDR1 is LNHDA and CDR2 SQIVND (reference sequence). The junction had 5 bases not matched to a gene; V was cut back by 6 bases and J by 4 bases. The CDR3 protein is CASRSQGSYGYTF. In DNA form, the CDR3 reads TGTGCCAGTAGATCACAGGGGTCCTATGGCTACACCTTC. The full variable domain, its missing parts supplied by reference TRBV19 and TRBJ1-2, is DGGITQSPKYLFRKEGQNVTLSCEQNLNHDAMYWYRQDPGQGLRLIYYSQIVNDFQKGDIAEGYSVSREKKESFPLTVTSAQKNPTAFYLCASRSQGSYGYTFGSGTRLTVV.

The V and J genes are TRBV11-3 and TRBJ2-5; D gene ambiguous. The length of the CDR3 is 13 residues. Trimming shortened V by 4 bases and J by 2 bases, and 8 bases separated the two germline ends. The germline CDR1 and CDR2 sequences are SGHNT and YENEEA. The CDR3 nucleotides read TGTGCCAGCAGCTCGGGTGGTCAAGAGACCCAGTACTTC. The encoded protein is CASSSGGQETQYF.

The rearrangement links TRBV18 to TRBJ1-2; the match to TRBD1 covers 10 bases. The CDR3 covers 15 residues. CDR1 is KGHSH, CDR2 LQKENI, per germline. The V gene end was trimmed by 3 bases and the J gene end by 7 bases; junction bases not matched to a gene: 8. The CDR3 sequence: CASSPGTGDLGGYTF. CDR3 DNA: TGTGCCAGCTCACCGGGGACAGGGGATTTAGGTGGCTACACCTTC. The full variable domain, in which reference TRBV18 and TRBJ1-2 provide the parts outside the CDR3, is NAGVMQNPRHLVRRRGQEARLRCSPMKGHSHVYWYRQLPEEGLKFMVYLQKENIIDESGMPKERFSAEFPKEGPSILRIQQVVRGDSAAYFCASSPGTGDLGGYTFGSGTRLTVV.